The present entry profiles one T cell receptor beta chain with its context. This specimen comes from a study of blood T cell repertoires in COVID-19. Germline CDR1 and CDR2: MGHDK and SYGVNS. With 1 base removed from V and 0 bases from J, the gap between germline ends came to 7 bases. The CDR3 covers 15 residues. How the authors handled the data: Amplification from reference gene primers served as the basis for estimated nucleated cell counts. Profiled with immunoSEQ multiplex PCR; TCRdb holds only in-frame clones, not every one. V and J calls and clone size are copied from that table; D and trimming were computed from the DNA. The sample consists of approximately 130,000 clones, about 85% of them appearing once.

The sequencing input was peripheral blood. The chain has TRBV25-1 and TRBJ2-1; tentative D call: TRBD2 (6 bases). The sequence was collected from a human donor in a cohort sampled during active COVID-19. The CDR3 nucleotides read TGTGCCAGCAGTGAATTGGGGGGCTCCTACAATGAGCAGTTCTTC. Residues: CASSELGGSYNEQFF.